Below are 21 T cell receptor beta chains sequenced from a single sample in a study of T cell responses to AZD1222 COVID-19 vaccine. Assay: immunoSEQ multiplex PCR; the TCRdb copy retains only in-frame clones and omits some. The sample yields around 140,000 clones, about 91% seen once. The sequences come from peripheral blood, collected 28 days after the second AZD1222 dose. The origin of the receptors is an adult who received the AZD1222 COVID-19 vaccine.

V is TRBV19 and J is TRBJ1-5; 9 bases match TRBD1. The V gene end was trimmed by 5 bases and the J gene end by 2 bases; junction bases not matched to a gene: 7. Germline V gene lookup returns CDR1 LNHDA and CDR2 SQIVND (reference sequence). The CDR3 covers 16 residues. The CDR3 DNA reads as TGTGCCAGTAGTGGGACAGGGCGGCGCGGCAATCAGCCCCAGCATTTT. This codes for CASSGTGRRGNQPQHF.

The genes are TRBV30 and TRBJ1-2, with TRBD1 matching 9 bases. Per germline, CDR1 GTSNPN and CDR2 SVGIG (reference sequence). V gave up 2 bases and J gave up 4 bases; unmatched junction bases: 2. The CDR3 covers 13 residues. The CDR3 region has the DNA TGTGCCTGGAGTCAGGGACAGGGCTATGGCTACACCTTC. Protein: CAWSQGQGYGYTF.

The V and J genes are TRBV5-1 and TRBJ1-1, with D perhaps matching TRBD1 (5 bases). The V and J ends lost 0 bases and 3 bases respectively, with 9 bases between them. The CDR3 is 14 amino acids. CDR1 SGHRS and CDR2 YFSETQ come from the germline V gene. CDR3 residues: CASSLGREDTEAFF. CDR3 DNA sequence: TGCGCCAGCAGCTTGGGCAGGGAGGACACTGAAGCTTTCTTT.

This rearrangement joins TRBV24-1 to TRBJ2-2, with D tentatively TRBD2 (6 bases). V dropped 3 bases and J dropped 7 bases, with 20 bases sitting between them. CDR1 is KGHDR, CDR2 SFDVKD, per germline. This CDR3 spans 17 amino acids. The CDR3 bases are TGTGCCACCAGTGATGGGGAAGGTAGCGGAGATAACGGGGAGCTGTTTTTT. It translates to CATSDGEGSGDNGELFF.

This clone was observed once. The chain is built from TRBV6-5 and TRBJ2-7; maybe TRBD1 (6 bases). Germline V lookup: CDR1 MNHEY, CDR2 SVGAGI. V lost 6 bases and J 3 bases, leaving 12 bases between the germline ends. The CDR3 runs 13 residues. CDR3 sequence: CASSQGPHYEQYV. The CDR3 DNA reads as TGTGCCAGCAGCCAGGGGCCCCACTACGAGCAGTACGTC.

Turning to this clone: In the same sample, other DNA sequences code for this CDR3. The CDR3 is CASRAPNTEAFF. In DNA form, the CDR3 reads TGTGCCAGCCGGGCTCCGAACACTGAAGCTTTCTTT. The chain couples TRBV6-5 to TRBJ1-1; D not resolved. This CDR3 comprises 12 residues. V was cut by 8 bases and J by 1 base, with 8 bases left in between. CDR1 MNHEY and CDR2 SVGAGI come from the germline V gene.

This clone was detected only once. The chain employs TRBV5-4 and TRBJ2-1, with 10 bases fitting TRBD2. Germline CDR1 reads SGHNT; CDR2 reads YYREEE (reference sequence). The CDR3 sequence is 15 residues long. V dropped 10 bases and J dropped 0; count of bases not matched to a gene: 7. CDR3 sequence reads: CAGLPSGGSYNEQFF. The DNA of the CDR3 is TGTGCCGGACTCCCTAGCGGGGGCTCCTACAATGAGCAGTTCTTC.

The rearrangement links TRBV6-6 to TRBJ2-1; 14 positions agree with TRBD2. Trimming took 5 bases from V and 15 from J; bases not matched to a gene: 6. Germline CDR1 and CDR2: MNHNY and SVGAGI (reference sequence). The CDR3 covers 13 residues. Here the CDR3 reads CASSRLAGGPRFF. Written as DNA, the CDR3 is TGTGCCAGCAGTAGACTAGCGGGGGGGCCTCGGTTCTTC.

The V call is TRBV13, the J call TRBJ1-5, with a possible D match to TRBD1 (5 bases). The CDR3 spans 14 residues. Germline V gene lookup returns CDR1 PRHDT and CDR2 FYEKMQ (reference sequence). Between the trimmed V and J ends, which lost 3 bases and 6 bases, there was a span of 12 bases. CDR3 protein: CASSLGPASQPQHF. DNA for the CDR3: TGTGCCAGCAGCTTGGGGCCAGCCTCTCAGCCCCAGCATTTT. Complete variable domain (other parts from reference TRBV13 and TRBJ1-5): AAGVIQSPRHLIKEKRETATLKCYPIPRHDTVYWYQQGPGQDPQFLISFYEKMQSDKGSIPDRFSAQQFSDYHSELNMSSLELGDSALYFCASSLGPASQPQHFGDGTRLSIL.

This clone was picked up a small number of times. The chain joins TRBV5-6 to TRBJ1-2; D is unresolved. Germline CDR1 and CDR2: SGHDT and YYEEEE. V lost 1 base and J lost 2, with 9 bases in between. The CDR3 has 14 residues. The CDR3 nucleotides read TGTGCCAGCAGCTTGAAGCCGGACAACTATGGCTACACCTTC. This gives the protein CASSLKPDNYGYTF.

The chain links TRBV11-2 to TRBJ1-3; D not resolved. Per germline, CDR1 SGHAT and CDR2 FQNNGV. V was shortened by 5 bases and J by 2 bases, with 7 bases between the two germline ends. This CDR3 region has 13 residues. CDR3 sequence: CASSLGTGNTIYF. CDR3 coding DNA: TGTGCCAGCAGCCTGGGAACTGGAAACACCATATATTTT.

The chain has TRBV7-2 and TRBJ2-5, with D uncertain. Trimming removed 1 base at V and 2 bases at J, with 2 bases between. The CDR3 runs 12 residues. Germline-derived CDR1 and CDR2 are SGHTA and FQGNSA. The CDR3 loop is CASSLGQETQYF. As DNA, the CDR3 is TGTGCCAGCAGCTTAGGTCAAGAGACCCAGTACTTC.

This clone was counted only a few times. Here the CDR3 reads CASTDVGDNEQYF. The DNA for the CDR3 is TGTGCCAGCACCGACGTAGGGGATAACGAGCAGTACTTC. The chain links TRBV2 to TRBJ2-7; possibly TRBD1 for D (5 bases). Germline CDR1 reads SNHLY; CDR2 reads FYNNEI. CDR3 length equals 13 residues. With 7 bases removed from V and 5 bases from J, the gap between germline ends came to 15 bases.

This clone was detected only once. V is TRBV19 and J is TRBJ2-1; D possibly matches TRBD1 or TRBD2 (5 bases each). The ends were cut back, 3 bases at V and 4 bases at J, with 13 bases in the middle. The CDR3 runs to 15 residues. From germline, CDR1 is LNHDA and CDR2 SQIVND (reference sequence). CDR3 in DNA: TGTGCCAGTAGTATGGGGCGGGTGGGGTACAATGAGCAGTTCTTC. It encodes CASSMGRVGYNEQFF.

V is TRBV7-6 and J is TRBJ1-4, with a weak D call TRBD1 (5 bases). V lost 0 bases and J 1 base, leaving 12 bases between the germline ends. From germline, CDR1 is SGHVS and CDR2 FNYEAQ. This CDR3 has 17 amino acids. CDR3 sequence reads: CASSLALGRETNEKLFF. As DNA, the CDR3 is TGTGCCAGCAGCTTAGCGTTGGGCAGGGAAACTAATGAAAAACTGTTTTTT.

The rearrangement uses TRBV19 and TRBJ2-2, with 9 bases identical to TRBD2. Trimming at V came to 3 bases and at J to 2 bases, leaving 7 bases not matched to a gene. CDR3 length equals 17 residues. CDR1 is LNHDA and CDR2 is SQIVND in the germline V gene (reference sequence). CDR3 coding DNA: TGTGCCAGTAGTATCCCTCGGCTAGCGGGAAACACCGGGGAGCTGTTTTTT. It specifies CASSIPRLAGNTGELFF.

The genes are TRBV19 and TRBJ2-4; D gene unclear. The CDR3 contains 18 residues. Trimming shortened V by 7 bases and J by 3 bases, and 25 bases separated the two germline ends. Germline V CDR1 and CDR2: LNHDA, SQIVND (reference sequence). The CDR3 region is CASTPDPGWLDGKNIQYF. Written as DNA, the CDR3 is TGTGCCAGTACCCCGGACCCAGGATGGTTGGATGGCAAAAACATTCAGTACTTC. The full variable domain, completed using reference TRBV19 and TRBJ2-4, is DGGITQSPKYLFRKEGQNVTLSCEQNLNHDAMYWYRQDPGQGLRLIYYSQIVNDFQKGDIAEGYSVSREKKESFPLTVTSAQKNPTAFYLCASTPDPGWLDGKNIQYFGAGTRLSVL.

The gene calls are TRBV30 and TRBJ1-6; unclear D gene. Germline V gene sequence: CDR1 GTSNPN, CDR2 SVGIG (reference sequence). With 0 bases removed from V and 11 bases from J, the gap between germline ends came to 5 bases. The CDR3 has 11 amino acids. The CDR3 DNA sequence: TGTGCCTGGAGTGTTGGGGCACCCCTCCACTTT. It is translated as CAWSVGAPLHF.

This sequence joins TRBV25-1 and TRBJ2-3, with D perhaps TRBD2 (5 bases). The CDR3 has 14 residues. From germline, CDR1 is MGHDK and CDR2 SYGVNS. V was clipped by 2 bases and J by 0 bases, with 6 bases between them. CDR3 residues: CASSEGGSTDTQYF. The CDR3 DNA sequence: TGTGCCAGCAGTGAAGGCGGGAGCACAGATACGCAGTATTTT.

This sequence joins TRBV4-3 and TRBJ1-4, with D possibly TRBD1 on 6 matching bases. V was clipped by 4 bases and J by 6 bases, with 27 bases between them. The CDR3 runs to 19 residues. Germline lookup yields CDR1 LGHNA and CDR2 YSLEER. The CDR3 nucleotides are TGCGCCAGCAGCCTACTCAGCGCCAGGGTATCGGGGGCGGATGAAAAACTGTTTTTT. Protein sequence: CASSLLSARVSGADEKLFF.

The chain is built from TRBV9 and TRBJ1-5, with D unresolved. Germline CDR1 and CDR2: SGDLS and YYNGEE. Trimming took 4 bases from V and 5 from J, leaving 10 bases between them. CDR3 size: 13 residues. The CDR3 loop reads CASSLGDYQPQHF. CDR3 nucleotide sequence: TGTGCCAGCAGCCTAGGCGATTATCAGCCCCAGCATTTT.